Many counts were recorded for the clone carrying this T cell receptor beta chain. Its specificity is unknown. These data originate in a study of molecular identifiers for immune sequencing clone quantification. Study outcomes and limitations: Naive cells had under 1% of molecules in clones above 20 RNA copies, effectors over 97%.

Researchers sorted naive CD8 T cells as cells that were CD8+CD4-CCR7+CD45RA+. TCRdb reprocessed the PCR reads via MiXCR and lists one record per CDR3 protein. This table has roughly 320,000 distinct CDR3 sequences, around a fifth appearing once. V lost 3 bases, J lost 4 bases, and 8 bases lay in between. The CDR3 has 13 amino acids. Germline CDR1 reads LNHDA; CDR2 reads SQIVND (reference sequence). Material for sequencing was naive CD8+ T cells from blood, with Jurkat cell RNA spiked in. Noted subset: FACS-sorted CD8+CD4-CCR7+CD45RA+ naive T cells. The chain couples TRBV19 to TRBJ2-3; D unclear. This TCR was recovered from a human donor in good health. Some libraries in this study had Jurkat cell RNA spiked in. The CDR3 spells CASSIYQADTQYF. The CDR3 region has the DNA TGTGCCAGTAGTATCTACCAGGCAGATACGCAGTATTTT. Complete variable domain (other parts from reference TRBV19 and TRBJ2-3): DGGITQSPKYLFRKEGQNVTLSCEQNLNHDAMYWYRQDPGQGLRLIYYSQIVNDFQKGDIAEGYSVSREKKESFPLTVTSAQKNPTAFYLCASSIYQADTQYFGPGTRLTVL.